The present T cell receptor beta chain was sequenced within a study of shared clonotypes between healthy human individuals. Each sample came from a Caucasian adult donor living in Nashville, Tennessee. It was at deep level that the assay was run. Profiling relied on immunoSEQ multiplex PCR, and the TCRdb table lists in-frame clones only, not all of them. Seen here are fewer than 700,000 clones, roughly four fifths observed once, and the top ten hold approximately 12%. Trimming shortened V by 2 bases and J by 12 bases, and 20 bases separated the two germline ends. CDR3 length: 15 amino acids. CDR1 SGHTS and CDR2 YDEGEE come from the germline V gene.

This TCR was sampled from a woman in her thirties or forties in good health. Some clones in this sample may be carry-over from other donors' samples. What was sequenced was PBMCs. This sequence joins TRBV5-8 and TRBJ1-4, with D possibly being TRBD1 (5 bases). CDR3 in DNA: TGTGCCAGCAGCTTTTCCAGGGACTTAATGGGGGAACTGTTTTTT. Translated: CASSFSRDLMGELFF.